These 25 T cell receptor beta chains were sequenced from one sample in a study of breast tumors, draining lymph nodes, adjacent tissues. TCRdb processed the multiplex PCR reads anew with MiXCR; each CDR3 protein has one entry. The data show fewer than 200,000 distinct CDR3 sequences, approximately 30% seen once. Breast cancer patients provided tissue from their axillary draining lymph nodes. The sample taken for sequencing was axillary lymph node tissue. The source is a female donor with breast cancer. Some clones in this sample may be carry-over from other donors' samples.

This clonotype was observed many times. The chain couples TRBV5-6 to TRBJ2-1, with D possibly matching TRBD2 (6 bases). The germline V gene has CDR1 SGHDT and CDR2 YYEEEE. The V end was cut by 4 bases, the J end by 11 bases, with 10 bases between. This CDR3 is 11 amino acids long. The CDR3, as DNA: TGTGCCAGCAGCGACCGGGAGAAGCAGTTCTTC. Residues: CASSDREKQFF.

Comment on this clonotype: This may arise from a read error, as a much more abundant clone is one base away. This chain joins TRBV15 and TRBJ2-1, with D possibly being TRBD1 or TRBD2 (6 bases each). CDR3 length equals 17 residues. Germline V lookup: CDR1 LNHNV, CDR2 YYDKDF (reference sequence). V was pared by 6 bases and J by 2 bases, with 20 bases between. The DNA of the CDR3 is TGTGCCACCAGTCGGGCGGGGCAGGGGATTACCTACAATGAGCAGTTCTTC. Translated: CATSRAGQGITYNEQFF.

This clonotype was recorded at least ten times. V usage is TRBV19 and J usage is TRBJ2-5; 7 bases fit TRBD1. The V segment lost 7 bases and the J segment 6 bases; nucleotides outside the gene matches: 17. CDR3 length equals 16 residues. CDR1 and CDR2 from the germline V gene are LNHDA and SQIVND (reference sequence). CDR3 nucleotides: TGTGCCAGTACCGACGCAGGGGGACGGGGTATTAAGACCCAGTACTTC. Amino acid sequence: CASTDAGGRGIKTQYF.

The sample holds a few counts of this clonotype. The chain couples TRBV7-8 to TRBJ1-1, with D maybe TRBD1 (6 bases). Germline CDR1 reads SGHVS; CDR2 reads FQNEAQ. V shed 7 bases and J shed 1 base, with 13 bases lying between them. The CDR3 sequence is 14 residues long. The CDR3 loop reads CASNQGHQNTEAFF. CDR3 DNA sequence: TGTGCCAGCAACCAGGGACACCAGAACACTGAAGCTTTCTTT.

This clonotype was seen many times. This chain connects TRBV4-2 to TRBJ2-5, with 10 bases lining up with TRBD2. The CDR3 extends over 17 amino acids. Germline CDR1 reads LGHNA; CDR2 reads YNFKEQ. V lost 1 base, J lost 8 bases, and 13 bases stayed unmatched. The CDR3 reads CASSQGKSGGALNTQYF. The CDR3 DNA reads as TGTGCCAGCAGCCAAGGAAAAAGCGGGGGGGCTTTAAATACCCAGTACTTC.

This sequence joins TRBV6-1 and TRBJ1-2, with D possibly TRBD1 on 6 matching bases. The germline CDR1 and CDR2 sequences are MNHNS and SASEGT. V lost 7 bases and J lost 3, with 15 bases in between. This CDR3 has 14 amino acids. Written as DNA, the CDR3 is TGTGCCAGCATGCCCGGGGGGGCGTACTATGGCTACACCTTC. It yields the protein CASMPGGAYYGYTF.

As regards this clonotype: One end of the junction fails to match germline, which may point to a read error. This chain uses TRBV15 with TRBJ2-2; weak D call: TRBD2 (5 bases). The CDR3 is made up of 17 amino acids. Germline CDR1 is LNHNV and CDR2 is YYDKDF (reference sequence). CDR3 DNA: TGTGCCACCAACAGAGATCGACTCACCTCGAACACCGGGGAGCTGTTCTTT. Its translation is CATNRDRLTSNTGELFF.

This clonotype appeared many times. V and J are TRBV11-3 and TRBJ2-7; 12 bases match TRBD1. V was clipped by 1 base and J by 6 bases; unmatched bases: 4. This CDR3 is 15 amino acids long. Germline-derived CDR1 and CDR2 are SGHNT and YENEEA. Written as DNA, the CDR3 is TGTGCCAGCAGCTTAGGGGGACAGGGGGCTGGCGAGCAGTACTTC. The encoded protein is CASSLGGQGAGEQYF. The whole variable domain, filled in from reference TRBV11-3 and TRBJ2-7, reads EAGVVQSPRYKIIEKKQPVAFWCNPISGHNTLYWYLQNLGQGPELLIRYENEEAVDDSQLPKDRFSAERLKGVDSTLKIQPAELGDSAVYLCASSLGGQGAGEQYFGPGTRLTVT.

This clonotype was picked up many times. DNA for the CDR3: TGTGCCATCAGTGCGGGACAAGGAATTTCACCCCTCCACTTT. As protein: CAISAGQGISPLHF. The gene calls are TRBV10-3 and TRBJ1-6; maybe TRBD1 (6 bases). This CDR3 comprises 14 residues. Trimming shortened V by 4 bases and J by 9 bases, and 13 bases separated the two germline ends. Germline V gene lookup returns CDR1 ENHRY and CDR2 SYGVKD.

There are many counts of this clonotype. The chain carries TRBV12-3 or TRBV12-4 and TRBJ2-1; possible D gene TRBD2, 6 bases. This CDR3 has 15 residues. V was clipped by 1 base and J by 9 bases, with 16 bases between them. The CDR3 nucleotides read TGTGCCAGCAGTTTAGGTCGGACTAATCCAGTTGAGCAGTTCTTC. Protein sequence: CASSLGRTNPVEQFF.

The J gene is TRBJ1-3, the V gene TRBV9; possibly TRBD1 for D (5 bases). The CDR3 spans 14 residues. Germline V gene sequence: CDR1 SGDLS, CDR2 YYNGEE. Between the trimmed V and J ends, which lost 5 bases and 0 bases, there was a span of 9 bases. The CDR3, as DNA: TGTGCCAGCAGTACCGGACACTCTGGAAACACCATATATTTT. This sequence encodes CASSTGHSGNTIYF.

As for this clonotype: No conserved phenylalanine or tryptophan ends this CDR3, so it is likely a read error. The CDR3 reads CASSLALRDYEQYL. In DNA form, the CDR3 reads TGTGCCAGCAGCTTAGCTCTCAGGGACTACGAGCAGTACCTC. The chain joins TRBV7-8 to TRBJ2-7, with a tentative D call TRBD1 (5 bases). Germline lookup yields CDR1 SGHVS and CDR2 FQNEAQ. Trimming shortened V by 0 bases and J by 3 bases, and 9 bases separated the two germline ends. This CDR3 is 14 amino acids long.

The chain joins TRBV5-4 to TRBJ1-2, with a weak D call TRBD1 (5 bases). Germline-derived CDR1 and CDR2 are SGHNT and YYREEE (reference sequence). The CDR3 extends over 13 amino acids. V lost 0 bases and J 6 bases, leaving 9 bases between the germline ends. Written as DNA, the CDR3 is TGTGCCAGCAGCTTGGCCCTCAGGGATGGCTACACCTTC. Translating it yields CASSLALRDGYTF.

The chain combines TRBV2 with TRBJ1-6, with D possibly TRBD1 on 5 matching bases. V was cut by 5 bases and J by 7 bases, with 21 bases left in between. The CDR3 is 17 amino acids. CDR1 is SNHLY, CDR2 FYNNEI, per germline. CDR3 protein: CASSLSGGGRANSPLHF. The CDR3 DNA is TGTGCCAGCAGTCTATCCGGGGGGGGACGGGCGAATTCACCCCTCCACTTT.

This clonotype has at least ten counts. A read error may explain this, as a much larger clone is one base away. The chain joins TRBV13 to TRBJ2-7; 9 nucleotides agree with TRBD2. The CDR3 has 16 amino acids. Trimming at V came to 3 bases and at J to 2 bases, leaving 8 bases not matched to a gene. Looked up from germline, CDR1 is PRHDT and CDR2 is FYEKMQ (reference sequence). The CDR3 region is CASSFPFQREAYEQYF. DNA for the CDR3: TGTGCCAGCAGCTTTCCTTTCCAGCGGGAGGCCTACGAGCAGTACTTC.

The rearrangement links TRBV20-1 to TRBJ1-2, with a weak D call TRBD1 (6 bases). V was pared by 8 bases and J by 2 bases, with 15 bases between. Germline V lookup: CDR1 DFQATT, CDR2 SNEGSKA (reference sequence). The CDR3 spans 13 residues. The CDR3 protein is CSLEGGSNYGYTF. The CDR3 DNA reads TGCAGTCTTGAAGGGGGTTCAAACTATGGCTACACCTTC.

V gene TRBV6-2 or TRBV6-3 combines with J gene TRBJ2-3, with D unclear. Per the germline V gene, CDR1 is MNHEY and CDR2 is SVGEGT. The CDR3 is 16 amino acids. V dropped 2 bases and J dropped 6 bases, with 18 bases sitting between them. The CDR3 loop is CASSYLPGRNVDTQYF. CDR3 DNA sequence: TGTGCCAGCAGTTACCTACCGGGCCGCAACGTGGATACGCAGTATTTT.

The chain employs TRBV19 and TRBJ1-6, with TRBD1 matching over 11 bases. Germline V gene lookup returns CDR1 LNHDA and CDR2 SQIVND (reference sequence). V shed 6 bases and J 10 bases; nucleotides not matched to a gene: 5. The CDR3 spans 14 residues. CDR3 DNA sequence: TGTGCCAGTAGGCCGGGACAGGGGGTCTCACCCCTCCACTTT. As protein: CASRPGQGVSPLHF.

This clonotype occurred many times. The V call is TRBV5-1, the J call TRBJ2-6, with D tentatively TRBD1 or TRBD2 (5 bases each). V lost 0 bases and J 18 bases, leaving 13 bases between the germline ends. The CDR3 runs 12 residues. Germline CDR1 SGHRS, CDR2 YFSETQ. CDR3 nucleotide sequence: TGCGCCAGCAGCTTGGTACGGGGACCCTGGACTTTC. Its protein is CASSLVRGPWTF.

V and J are TRBV28 and TRBJ1-3, with D tentatively TRBD1 (5 bases). The CDR3 is 19 amino acids. The germline CDR1 and CDR2 sequences are MDHEN and SYDVKM. The V gene lost 3 bases and the J gene lost 0 bases, with 21 bases spanning the gap. CDR3 bases: TGTGCCAGCAGTTTCGTCTCAAAGGGCAGGGCGAGCTCTGGAAACACCATATATTTT. Protein sequence: CASSFVSKGRASSGNTIYF.

The gene calls are TRBV5-6 and TRBJ2-1, with 7 bases fitting TRBD1. Germline V gene lookup returns CDR1 SGHDT and CDR2 YYEEEE. This CDR3 region has 15 residues. The junction had 14 bases not matched to a gene; V was cut back by 7 bases and J by 7 bases. The CDR3 DNA sequence: TGTGCCAGCGGCTCAGGGACAGCGGTGTTGAATGAGCAGTTCTTC. Protein product: CASGSGTAVLNEQFF.

This clonotype occurred many times. The chain is built from TRBV4-2 and TRBJ1-2, with a weak D call TRBD1 (5 bases). Trimming shortened V by 0 bases and J by 4 bases, and 12 bases separated the two germline ends. This CDR3 spans 15 amino acids. Germline V CDR1 and CDR2: LGHNA, YNFKEQ. The CDR3 loop is CASSQENRLTYGYTF. Written as DNA, the CDR3 is TGTGCCAGCAGCCAAGAAAACAGGCTAACCTATGGCTACACCTTC.

The chain employs TRBV4-1 and TRBJ2-5; 7 bases are shared with TRBD1. After removal of 0 bases from V and 4 bases from J, the junction contained 5 bases not matched to a gene. The CDR3 length is 15 residues. Germline CDR1 MGHRA, CDR2 YSYEKL. The CDR3, as DNA: TGCGCCAGCAGCCAAGAAGGGGCAGGGGGAGAGACCCAGTACTTC. Translated, it gives CASSQEGAGGETQYF.

In its sample, this clonotype was seen many times. The chain uses TRBV20-1 and TRBJ2-7, with D uncertain. V was clipped by 5 bases and J by 4 bases, with 9 bases between them. The V gene's germline CDR1 is DFQATT and CDR2 SNEGSKA (reference sequence). This CDR3 contains 11 residues. CDR3 DNA sequence: TGCAGTGCTGGGTACAGATACGAGCAGTACTTC. Translating it yields CSAGYRYEQYF.

This clonotype was recorded at least ten times. V and J are TRBV29-1 and TRBJ2-1; D is perhaps TRBD1 or TRBD2 (5 bases each). Trimming removed 8 bases from V and 9 bases from J, with 20 bases in between. The germline V gene encodes CDR1 SQVTM and CDR2 ANQGSEA. CDR3 size: 13 residues. The CDR3 DNA reads as TGCAGCCAGGGAGAGGCCCCTTGGGTTGAGCAGTTCTTC. Translating gives CSQGEAPWVEQFF.